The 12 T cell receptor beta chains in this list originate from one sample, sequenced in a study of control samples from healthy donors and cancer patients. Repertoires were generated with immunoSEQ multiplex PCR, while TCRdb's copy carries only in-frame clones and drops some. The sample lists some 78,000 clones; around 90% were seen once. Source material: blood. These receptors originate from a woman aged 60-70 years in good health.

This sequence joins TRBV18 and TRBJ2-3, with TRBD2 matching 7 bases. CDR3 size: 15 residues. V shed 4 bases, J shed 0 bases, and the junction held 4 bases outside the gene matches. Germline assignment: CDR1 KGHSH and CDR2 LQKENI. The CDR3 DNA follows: TGTGCCAGCTCACTCCTAGCGGCTAGCACAGATACGCAGTATTTT. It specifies CASSLLAASTDTQYF.

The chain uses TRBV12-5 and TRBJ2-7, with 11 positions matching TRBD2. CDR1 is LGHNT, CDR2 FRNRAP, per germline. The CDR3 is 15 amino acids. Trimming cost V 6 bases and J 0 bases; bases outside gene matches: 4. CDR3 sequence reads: CASGRGLAGSYEQYF. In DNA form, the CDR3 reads TGTGCTAGTGGCCGTGGACTAGCGGGCTCCTACGAGCAGTACTTC.

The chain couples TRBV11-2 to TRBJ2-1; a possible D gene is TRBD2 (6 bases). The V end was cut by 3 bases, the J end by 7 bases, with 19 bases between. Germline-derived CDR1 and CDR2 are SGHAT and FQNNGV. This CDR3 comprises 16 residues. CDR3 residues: CASSFSPWVGGNEQFF. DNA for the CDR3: TGTGCCAGCAGCTTCTCTCCTTGGGTAGGAGGGAATGAGCAGTTCTTC. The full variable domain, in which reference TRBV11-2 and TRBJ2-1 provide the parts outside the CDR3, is EAGVAQSPRYKIIEKRQSVAFWCNPISGHATLYWYQQILGQGPKLLIQFQNNGVVDDSQLPKDRFSAERLKGVDSTLKIQPAKLEDSAVYLCASSFSPWVGGNEQFFGPGTRLTVL.

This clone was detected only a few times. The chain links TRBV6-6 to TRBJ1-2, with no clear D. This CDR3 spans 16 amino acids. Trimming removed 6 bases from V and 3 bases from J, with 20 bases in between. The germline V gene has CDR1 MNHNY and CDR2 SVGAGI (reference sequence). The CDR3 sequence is CASSPDGLPTYYGYTF. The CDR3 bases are TGTGCCAGCAGCCCCGACGGGTTACCCACCTACTATGGCTACACCTTC.

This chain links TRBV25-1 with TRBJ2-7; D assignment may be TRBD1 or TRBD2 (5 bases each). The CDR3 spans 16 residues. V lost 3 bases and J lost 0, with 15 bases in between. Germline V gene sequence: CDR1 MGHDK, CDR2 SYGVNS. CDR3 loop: CASSDTFRGSSYEQYF. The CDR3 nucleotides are TGTGCCAGCAGTGACACCTTCCGGGGCAGCTCCTACGAGCAGTACTTC.

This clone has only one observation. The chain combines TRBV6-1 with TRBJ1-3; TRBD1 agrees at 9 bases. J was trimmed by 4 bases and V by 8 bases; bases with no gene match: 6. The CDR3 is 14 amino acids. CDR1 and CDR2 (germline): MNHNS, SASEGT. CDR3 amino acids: CASDDRGEGNTIYF. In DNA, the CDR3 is TGTGCCAGCGACGACAGGGGGGAAGGAAACACCATATATTTT.

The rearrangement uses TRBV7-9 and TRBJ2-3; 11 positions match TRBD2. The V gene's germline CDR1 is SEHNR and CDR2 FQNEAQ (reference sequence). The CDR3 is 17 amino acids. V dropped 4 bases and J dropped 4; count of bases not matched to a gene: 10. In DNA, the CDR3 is TGTGCCAGCAGCTACCTAGCGGGAGGCCTCACATCAGATACGCAGTATTTT. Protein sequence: CASSYLAGGLTSDTQYF.

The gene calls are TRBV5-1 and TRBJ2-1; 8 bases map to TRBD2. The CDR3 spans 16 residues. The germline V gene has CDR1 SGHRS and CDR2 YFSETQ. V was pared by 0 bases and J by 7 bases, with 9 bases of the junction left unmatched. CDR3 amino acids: CASSLVITGGGNEQFF. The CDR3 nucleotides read TGCGCCAGCAGCTTGGTCATTACGGGAGGGGGAAATGAGCAGTTCTTC. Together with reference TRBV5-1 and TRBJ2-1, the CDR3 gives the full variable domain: KAGVTQTPRYLIKTRGQQVTLSCSPISGHRSVSWYQQTPGQGLQFLFEYFSETQRNKGNFPGRFSGRQFSNSRSEMNVSTLELGDSALYLCASSLVITGGGNEQFFGPGTRLTVL.

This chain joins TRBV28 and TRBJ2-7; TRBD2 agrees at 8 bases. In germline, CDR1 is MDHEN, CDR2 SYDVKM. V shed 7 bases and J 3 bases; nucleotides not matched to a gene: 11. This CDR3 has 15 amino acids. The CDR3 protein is CASTPRGAGDYEQYF. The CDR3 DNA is TGTGCCAGCACCCCAAGGGGAGCGGGAGACTACGAGCAGTACTTC.

CDR3 in amino acids: CASSPRTGINYGYTF. The DNA for the CDR3 is TGTGCCAGCAGCCCTCGGACAGGAATTAACTATGGCTACACCTTC. This rearrangement joins TRBV5-4 to TRBJ1-2, with 7 bases lining up with TRBD1. V was clipped by 4 bases and J by 1 base; unmatched bases: 7. The CDR3 loop spans 15 amino acids. Germline V gene data show CDR1 as SGHNT and CDR2 as YYREEE (reference sequence).

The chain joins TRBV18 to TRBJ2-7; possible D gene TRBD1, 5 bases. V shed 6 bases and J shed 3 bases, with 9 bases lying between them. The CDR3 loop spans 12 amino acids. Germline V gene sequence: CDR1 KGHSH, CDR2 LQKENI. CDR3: CASSATVYEQYF. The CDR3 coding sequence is TGTGCCAGCTCGGCGACAGTCTACGAGCAGTACTTC.

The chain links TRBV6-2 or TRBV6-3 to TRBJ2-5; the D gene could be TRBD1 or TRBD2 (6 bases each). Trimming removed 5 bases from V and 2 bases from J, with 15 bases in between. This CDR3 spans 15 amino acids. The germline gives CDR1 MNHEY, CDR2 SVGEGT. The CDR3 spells CASSRGGPGQETQYF. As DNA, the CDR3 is TGTGCCAGCAGTCGTGGGGGGCCGGGGCAAGAGACCCAGTACTTC.